This paragraph reports one TCR beta chain. Its antigen remains undetermined. The sample holds no much larger clone one base away, and base qualities are not on file. V is clipped by 4 bases and J by 7 bases, and the sequence between their germline boundaries is 14 bases long. The CDR3 covers 15 residues, taking in both the cysteine and the phenylalanine. Just the 45-base CDR3 DNA is kept, in frame starting at base 1. CDR1 and CDR2 were assigned from the germline V gene as MDHEN and SYDVKM. The data stem from a study of MAIT cells during Salmonella Paratyphi A infection (dated by TCRdb to 2016 to 2017). Broadly, across the study: A single dose of 1-5x10^3 CFU of S. Paratyphi A strain NVGH308 was ingested by adult volunteers aged 18 to 60. Starting at diagnosis, diagnosed volunteers were given ciprofloxacin 500 mg twice a day for 14 days.

What this sample's time point label stands for: after infection, following antibiotic treatment. Using flow cytometry, MAIT cells, defined as Valpha7.2+ CD161+ T cells, were identified and sorted. Circulating MAIT cell TCRbeta repertoires were profiled longitudinally in several volunteers in whom enteric fever developed after controlled oral challenge with live Salmonella Paratyphi A. Every diagnosed volunteer provided MAIT cell samples at pre-infection, mid-infection and post-infection timepoints. Enteric fever was diagnosed on the basis of Paratyphi A bacteremia and/or persistent fever above 38 degrees C lasting more than 12 hours. Diagnosis of infection in challenged volunteers occurred between day 4 and day 7 after challenge. Between roughly 5,000 and 10,000 MAIT cells per sample were sorted directly into RNAqueous-Micro lysis buffer for RNA extraction. Lymphoprep gradient centrifugation was used to isolate peripheral blood mononuclear cells from both the blood samples and the leukocyte cones. A BD FACSAria Fusion or BD FACSAria III sorter was used for cell sorting.

Broader findings and caveats from the paper: Space occupied by over-represented MAIT clonotypes fell significantly from baseline to mid-infection (about 0.15 to 0.11), with no significant post-infection difference. Although the availability of volunteer samples limited sample sizes, the sizes were judged adequate for detecting differences between groups. Diagnosed volunteers showed more expansion or contraction among top five MAIT clonotypes than healthy controls (roughly 0.5 versus 0.14), suggesting infection-driven repertoire reshaping. MAIT TRBV usage was oligoclonal with a preference for TRBV20 and TRBV6, and infection appeared not to change this usage.

Library generation was performed with 5' RACE. Two rounds of PCR with Phusion High-Fidelity polymerase amplified TCRbeta, with sample-specific barcodes added in the primers. TCRbeta libraries were made through template-switch cDNA synthesis using SMARTScribe reverse transcriptase and a TRBC-specific primer. After barcoding, samples were pooled and then prepared using the NEBNext Ultra DNA Library Prep Kit for Illumina. Libraries were sequenced on an Illumina MiSeq with the MiSeq reagent kit v2, 300 cycles. Per the source publication's procedure: Reads were demultiplexed by barcode with Jemultiplexer and aligned with MiTCR using default parameters. VDJtools removed non-functional sequences, and clonotypes were defined by amino acid sequence, with clonotype frequencies based on assigned sequence reads. In the clonal space homeostasis analysis, clonotypes were grouped by frequency into over-represented (0.05-1), large, medium and small bins. TCRdb took the public reads, trimmed them with fastp at Q25, ran MiXCR for clone calling and kept in-frame beta chains. Merged by CDR3 protein, the rows form single entries marked with the most common genes and DNA. TCRdb's processing, not the authors', yielded these V and J calls. The sample profile shows roughly 1,500 distinct CDR3 sequences; just over 65% of them were found once. The ten largest clones represent about 47% of the sample.

The sequence came from a person aged 18-70 years who was deliberately infected with Salmonella Paratyphi A in a paratyphoid fever challenge study. The sequences come from MAIT cells from blood, collected at the last sampling point of the challenge study. The rearrangement joined TRBV28 to TRBJ1-6, and the D gene may be TRBD1, 5 bases matching. The nucleotide sequence reads TGTGCCAGCAGTTCCTTAGCGGGGGGAAATTCACCCCTCCACTTT. Translated, this gives CASSSLAGGNSPLHF.